The clone carrying this TCR beta chain was picked up one time. This entry belongs to a study of control samples from healthy donors and cancer patients. Some clones are missing from TCRdb's copy, which holds only in-frame ones; the method was immunoSEQ multiplex PCR. This table holds 95,000 to 150,000 clones, approximately 84% found once. Sequenced input: blood. The source is a man between 18 and 35 years old in good health.

The CDR3 DNA reads TGTGCCAGCAGCGTAGGATTCAGGGGCACTGAAGCTTTCTTT. Protein product: CASSVGFRGTEAFF. The chain is built from TRBV9 and TRBJ1-1; D is perhaps TRBD1 (6 bases). The germline gives CDR1 SGDLS, CDR2 YYNGEE. This CDR3 is 14 amino acids long. The germline V and J ends were trimmed by 0 bases and 4 bases, with 10 bases remaining between them.